The next 9 T cell receptor beta chains were all read from a single sample in a study of human T cells and chemical hapten exposure. TCRdb re-analysed the RACE reads in MiXCR, keeping a single row per CDR3 protein. The sample lists fewer than 100,000 distinct CDR3 sequences; 11% were seen once. Time point described: patch test 2, 6 weeks after DPC sensitization. The sample's treatment: therapeutic diphenylcyclopropenone sensitization with weekly scalp DPC. The sample consisted of whole blood, taken in connection with sensitization to the hapten diphenylcyclopropenone (DPC). The origin of the receptors is a man aged 18-30 years with alopecia areata. Some clones in this sample may be carry-over from other donors' samples.

This clonotype occurred a few times. The V gene is TRBV7-3, the J gene TRBJ2-5; D not certain. CDR1 is SGHTA and CDR2 is FQGTGA in the germline V gene. The V end lost 3 bases, the J end lost 4 bases, and 12 bases lay between the germline ends. The CDR3 covers 14 residues. The CDR3 loop is CASSLSHTRETQYF. CDR3 nucleotide sequence: TGTGCCAGCAGCTTGAGCCACACACGAGAGACCCAGTACTTC.

This rearrangement joins TRBV7-3 to TRBJ2-1, with unresolved D. Germline CDR1 is SGHTA and CDR2 is FQGTGA. The CDR3 totals 16 residues. The germline V and J ends were trimmed by 5 bases and 0 bases, with 14 bases remaining between them. Here the CDR3 DNA reads TGTGCCAGCAGCCCCCACAAGATCGACTCCTACAATGAGCAGTTCTTC. Translation gives CASSPHKIDSYNEQFF. Variable domain in full (rest from reference TRBV7-3 and TRBJ2-1): GAGVSQTPSNKVTEKGKYVELRCDPISGHTALYWYRQSLGQGPEFLIYFQGTGAADDSGLPNDRFFAVRPEGSVSTLKIQRTERGDSAVYLCASSPHKIDSYNEQFFGPGTRLTVL.

This clonotype came up many times. The chain recombines TRBV6-2 or TRBV6-3 with TRBJ2-7; no firm D call. Germline V gene data show CDR1 as MNHEY and CDR2 as SVGEGT. The CDR3 extends over 15 amino acids. The V end was cut by 2 bases, the J end by 7 bases, with 18 bases between. The CDR3 sequence is CASSYASRPFEEQYF. The CDR3 bases are TGTGCCAGCAGTTACGCGTCTAGGCCCTTTGAGGAGCAGTACTTC.

The table lists this clonotype with many counts. The chain recombines TRBV6-2 or TRBV6-3 with TRBJ2-5; 7 bases align to TRBD2. There are 14 residues in the CDR3. The ends lost 2 bases at V and 5 bases at J; junction bases unmatched: 5. CDR1 and CDR2 (germline): MNHEY, SVGEGT. DNA of the CDR3: TGTGCCAGCAGTTACAACACGCGGGAGGAGACCCAGTACTTC. It specifies CASSYNTREETQYF.

The chain is built from TRBV21-1 and TRBJ1-5. TRBV21-1 is described as a pseudogene. CDR3 length equals 15 residues. The CDR3: CASSDSQYEFKPQHF. CDR3 nucleotide sequence: TGTGCCAGCAGCGATTCCCAATACGAGTTTAAGCCCCAGCATTTT.

This clonotype was observed at least ten times. This chain connects TRBV11-1 to TRBJ1-1; 7 bases align to TRBD1. Trimming removed 5 bases from V and 1 base from J; junction bases left unmatched: 7. The CDR3 has 15 residues. The V gene's germline CDR1 is SGHAT and CDR2 FQDESV (reference sequence). CDR3 sequence reads: CASSLFAGGNTEAFF. CDR3 bases: TGTGCCAGCAGCCTATTTGCAGGGGGGAACACTGAAGCTTTCTTT.

The rearrangement uses TRBV12-3 or TRBV12-4 and TRBJ2-7, with D possibly matching TRBD1 (6 bases). Trimming took off 7 bases at V and 5 bases at J, with 15 bases between the two ends. The CDR3 totals 13 residues. The CDR3 reads CASTPRGSDEQYF. The CDR3 DNA follows: TGTGCCAGCACCCCTAGGGGGTCTGACGAGCAGTACTTC.

This clonotype has only a few counts. The V gene is TRBV4-1, the J gene TRBJ2-7, with D unresolved. The V end lost 4 bases, the J end lost 4 bases, and 11 bases lay between the germline ends. Germline CDR1 is MGHRA and CDR2 is YSYEKL. CDR3 length equals 13 residues. Here the CDR3 reads CASSPRTNYEQYV. The CDR3 bases are TGCGCCAGCAGCCCACGTACAAATTACGAGCAGTACGTC.

This chain connects TRBV29-1 to TRBJ2-1; 9 nucleotides match TRBD2. This CDR3 contains 15 residues. Per the germline V gene, CDR1 is SQVTM and CDR2 is ANQGSEA. The junction had 7 bases not matched to a gene; V was cut back by 2 bases and J by 5 bases. CDR3 sequence (DNA): TGCAGCGTTGAATGGTGGCGGGGGGGCGACAATGAGCAGTTCTTC. This codes for CSVEWWRGGDNEQFF.